This T cell receptor (beta chain) was found in a study of T cell changes during pregnancy in multiple sclerosis (dated by TCRdb to the late 2010s). General notes on the study: In women with multiple sclerosis, the researchers looked at how the T cell repertoire shifted as pregnancy progressed.

Points on this clone: The antigen this receptor binds is unknown. No base quality values were provided; no much bigger clone lies one nucleotide off.

Libraries were prepared through the immunoSEQ multiplex PCR assay. The source is immuneACCESS, and TCRdb retained only in-frame sequences with V and J called. Part of the clones is not carried over; for the studies checked, unresolved V genes explain less than half of this, and the remainder is unexplained. The sample table contains tens of thousands of clones; only one count was recorded for over 80% of them. Less than 2.5% of the sample goes to the ten largest clones. Deletion took 0 bases off V and 6 bases off J, with a span of 15 bases between the germline ends. Based on the germline V gene, the CDR1 and CDR2 sequences are KGHSH and LQKENI. There are 15 amino acids in the CDR3, from cysteine to phenylalanine inclusive. Only the CDR3 portion is preserved as DNA: 45 bases, with reading frame beginning at the first base.

This sample comprised peripheral blood, obtained before pregnancy. The sequence was collected from a female donor with multiple sclerosis, enrolled in a pregnancy study. This sequence uses TRBV18 and TRBJ2-7; TRBD2 might be the D gene, on 6 matching bases. This receptor carries the CDR3 CASSPPEGTGGEQYF. The DNA sequence is TGTGCCAGCTCACCACCGGAGGGGACCGGCGGCGAGCAGTACTTC.